A selection of T cell receptor beta chains follows, all from one sample in a study of T cell responses to AZD1222 COVID-19 vaccine. The data were produced by immunoSEQ multiplex PCR, yet TCRdb's version contains in-frame clones alone and is incomplete. The sample yields some 81,000 clones, about 89% seen once. Sequenced here: peripheral blood, sampled 28 days after the second AZD1222 dose. All receptors derive from an adult who received the AZD1222 COVID-19 vaccine. Each CDR3 is given with its conserved first and last residue. The order of the fields is CDR3 DNA, CDR3 protein, CDR3 length, V gene, D gene, clone size, J gene. The D gene is left open where the match is weak. The size field is filled for only some rows; it gives once, few, many or a size class.

TGTGCTAGCAGTTTCATAGGGGAGGGCGAGCAGTACTTC | CASSFIGEGEQYF | 13 | TRBV27 | TRBD2 | . | TRBJ2-7
TGCGCCAGCAGCCAAACGCCCGGGGACCCGAACACCGGGGAGCTGTTTTTT | CASSQTPGDPNTGELFF | 17 | TRBV4-1 | . | . | TRBJ2-2
TGCGCCAGCAGCTTTAACTACAATGAGCAGTTCTTC | CASSFNYNEQFF | 12 | TRBV5-1 | . | few | TRBJ2-1
TGTGCCAGCTCACCGGGACAGGGGGCCCAGCCCCAGCATTTT | CASSPGQGAQPQHF | 14 | TRBV18 | TRBD1 | . | TRBJ1-5
TGTGCCAGCAGCGTAGGGGACAGGGGCGATGATCAGCCCCAGCATTTT | CASSVGDRGDDQPQHF | 16 | TRBV9 | TRBD1 | . | TRBJ1-5
TGTGCCAGCAGCCAACGAGGAGTTGATAATTCACCCCTCCACTTT | CASSQRGVDNSPLHF | 15 | TRBV3-1/TRBV3-2 | . | . | TRBJ1-6
TGTGCCAGCAGCCGACTACAGGGTCCCGGGGAGCTGTTTTTT | CASSRLQGPGELFF | 14 | TRBV13 | . | . | TRBJ2-2
TGTGCCAGCAGCTTAGGTCAGGGAAACTATGGCTACACCTTC | CASSLGQGNYGYTF | 14 | TRBV7-8 | . | . | TRBJ1-2
TGCGCCAGCAGCTTGGGATCGACTAGTTTTGATACGCAGTATTTT | CASSLGSTSFDTQYF | 15 | TRBV5-1 | . | . | TRBJ2-3
TGTGCTAGCAGCTTAAATCTGGATCGTTACAATGAGCAGTTCTTC | CASSLNLDRYNEQFF | 15 | TRBV7-7 | . | once | TRBJ2-1
TGTGCCAGCAGCTTCCGAGAGACCCAGTACTTC | CASSFRETQYF | 11 | TRBV7-6 | . | . | TRBJ2-5
TGTGCCAGCAGCTCAGCCCTGACAGGGGGCAGGGGATACGAGCAGTACTTC | CASSSALTGGRGYEQYF | 17 | TRBV7-9 | TRBD1 | . | TRBJ2-7
TGCAGTGCTAGTAGCGACAAACAAGAGACCCAGTACTTC | CSASSDKQETQYF | 13 | TRBV20-1 | . | . | TRBJ2-5
TGTGCCAGCAGCTTAACCCTGTCTCAGGGTAAGGCTTTCTTT | CASSLTLSQGKAFF | 14 | TRBV11-2 | . | . | TRBJ1-1
TGTGCCACCAGCAGAGACCCTGGGGGGACTGAAGCTTTCTTT | CATSRDPGGTEAFF | 14 | TRBV15 | . | . | TRBJ1-1
TGCGCCAGCAGCCTTCTGGACAGGCCACTTTATGGCTACACCTTC | CASSLLDRPLYGYTF | 15 | TRBV5-1 | TRBD1 | . | TRBJ1-2
TGTGCCAGCAGCCCACAGGGGGCCGCCAAAAACATTCAGTACTTC | CASSPQGAAKNIQYF | 15 | TRBV6-5 | TRBD1 | . | TRBJ2-4
TGTGCCAGCAGTTTCCACTTCCGGGGAAACGGTGGCTACACCTTC | CASSFHFRGNGGYTF | 15 | TRBV28 | . | . | TRBJ1-2
TGCGCCAGCAGTCCTGATCCGGGGTCTCGCACTGAAGCTTTCTTT | CASSPDPGSRTEAFF | 15 | TRBV5-1 | . | . | TRBJ1-1
TGTGCCAGCAATGCGGACAGTTATAGCAATCAGCCCCAGCATTTT | CASNADSYSNQPQHF | 15 | TRBV2 | . | . | TRBJ1-5
TGTGCCAGTAGTAACAGAGTATTAAACTATGGCTACACCTTC | CASSNRVLNYGYTF | 14 | TRBV19 | . | . | TRBJ1-2
TGTGCCAGTAGTATAGGCGGGGGGGTCCCTGAAGCTTTCTTT | CASSIGGGVPEAFF | 14 | TRBV19 | . | . | TRBJ1-1
TGCGCCAGCAGCTTGGCCGGGGGCGTGGGGGAAAAACTGTTTTTT | CASSLAGGVGEKLFF | 15 | TRBV5-1 | . | . | TRBJ1-4
TGTGCCAGCAGTTACGATGGACGTGATGGCTACACCTTC | CASSYDGRDGYTF | 13 | TRBV6-5 | . | . | TRBJ1-2
TGTGCCAGCTCACCCGTTGAGACCCAGTACTTC | CASSPVETQYF | 11 | TRBV18 | . | . | TRBJ2-5
TGTGCCAGCAGTTTCTTGGACAGCAATCAGCCCCAGCATTTT | CASSFLDSNQPQHF | 14 | TRBV6-6 | . | . | TRBJ1-5
TGCGCCAGCAGCTTTCAGGGGATGTCCTACGAGCAGTACTTC | CASSFQGMSYEQYF | 14 | TRBV5-1 | . | . | TRBJ2-7
TGTGCCAGCAGTTCCCGATACACTGAAGCTTTCTTT | CASSSRYTEAFF | 12 | TRBV2 | . | large | TRBJ1-1
TGTGCCAGCATCCCGGGGGGGGGAGGCCAAGAGACCCAGTACTTC | CASIPGGGGQETQYF | 15 | TRBV5-5 | TRBD2 | . | TRBJ2-5
TGTGCCAGCGGGTTCCACCAGGGGGGCTACACCTTC | CASGFHQGGYTF | 12 | TRBV12-3/TRBV12-4 | . | . | TRBJ1-2
TGTGCCAGCAGCGTAGGTGGGAACAGGGCGGCTGAAGCTTTCTTT | CASSVGGNRAAEAFF | 15 | TRBV9 | . | . | TRBJ1-1
TGTGCCAGCAGCTCCCCGGGGACCGGGGAGCTGTTTTTT | CASSSPGTGELFF | 13 | TRBV7-6 | . | . | TRBJ2-2
TGCGCCAGCAGCCCCGGGACTAGCGGAACCTACAATGAGCAGTTCTTC | CASSPGTSGTYNEQFF | 16 | TRBV5-1 | TRBD2 | . | TRBJ2-1
TGTGCCAGCAGTCAGGGACGTCAGAGCTCCTACGAGCAGTACTTC | CASSQGRQSSYEQYF | 15 | TRBV6-5 | . | . | TRBJ2-7
TGTGCCAGCTCACCATCGACGGGACAGCTTAACTATGGCTACACCTTC | CASSPSTGQLNYGYTF | 16 | TRBV18 | TRBD1 | . | TRBJ1-2
TGTGCCACCGGGGGAGGGTTAAATGAGCAGTTCTTC | CATGGGLNEQFF | 12 | TRBV10-3 | TRBD2 | . | TRBJ2-1
TGTGCCAGCAGGACTGTGGAGACCCAGTACTTC | CASRTVETQYF | 11 | TRBV2 | . | . | TRBJ2-5